Listed below are T cell receptor beta chains from one sample, sequenced in a study of identical twins. One entry per CDR3 protein, called by TCRdb with MiXCR from the 5' RACE reads. This sample has about 660,000 distinct CDR3 sequences, with 8.6% found just once. These data were likewise used in another study, on yellow fever vaccine responses in identical twins.

The material sequenced was PBMCs. These receptors came from a woman aged 18-29 years in good health. The CDR3 runs from the conserved cysteine through the conserved F or W. A D gene is named only where the DNA matches it firmly. Clone size, where shown, is once, few, many, or a class for clones that have expanded.

.	TRBV24-1	.	TRBJ2-3	CATSDLGVSQYF	TGTGCCACCAGTGATTTGGGGGTTTCGCAGTATTTT
.	TRBV4-1	few	TRBJ1-5	CASSQVGRGDQPQHF	TGCGCCAGCAGCCAAGTAGGGAGGGGAGATCAGCCCCAGCATTTT
.	TRBV6-2/TRBV6-3	few	TRBJ1-1	CASSYSALVKKGDMNTEAFF	TGTGCCAGCAGTTACTCCGCGTTAGTGAAGAAGGGCGACATGAACACTGAAGCTTTCTTT
.	TRBV29-1	.	TRBJ2-1	CSVAIGSRSEQFF	TGCAGCGTTGCAATCGGAAGCAGAAGCGAGCAGTTCTTC
.	TRBV15	many	TRBJ2-5	CATSTRQQETQYF	TGTGCCACCAGCACCCGACAGCAAGAGACCCAGTACTTC
TRBD2	TRBV12-3/TRBV12-4	many	TRBJ2-4	CASSLAGVVAKNIQYF	TGTGCCAGCAGTTTGGCGGGGGTCGTGGCCAAAAACATTCAGTACTTC
.	TRBV29-1	few	TRBJ2-7	CSVEEEAGNYEQYF	TGCAGCGTTGAAGAGGAGGCAGGAAACTACGAGCAGTACTTC
.	TRBV5-5	.	TRBJ2-5	CASSSPGYQETQYF	TGTGCCAGCAGCTCCCCAGGGTACCAAGAGACCCAGTACTTC
TRBD2	TRBV7-8	many	TRBJ2-3	CASSPPLASGGLHVTDTQYF	TGTGCCAGCAGCCCACCCCTGGCCAGCGGGGGGCTTCATGTGACAGATACGCAGTATTTT
.	TRBV27	few	TRBJ2-5	CASSERFKETQYF	TGTGCCAGCTCAGAGAGGTTCAAGGAGACCCAGTACTTC
TRBD2	TRBV3-1	.	TRBJ2-2	CASSQLALLAGGELFF	TGTGCCAGCAGCCAACTGGCCCTCTTAGCGGGCGGGGAGCTGTTTTTT
.	TRBV5-1	many	TRBJ2-7	CASSFGHYEQYF	TGCGCCAGCAGCTTCGGTCACTACGAGCAGTACTTC
TRBD2	TRBV15	many	TRBJ2-3	CATSRDRSSGGTDTQYF	TGTGCCACCAGCAGAGATCGTAGTAGCGGGGGCACAGATACGCAGTATTTT
TRBD2	TRBV11-1	.	TRBJ2-1	CASSSGRRLREDSYNEQFF	TGTGCCAGCAGCTCCGGACGTCGTTTGCGGGAGGACTCCTACAATGAGCAGTTCTTC
.	TRBV4-1	few	TRBJ2-3	CASSQGLNLRDTQYF	TGCGCCAGCAGCCAAGGACTTAACCTACGAGATACGCAGTATTTT
TRBD2	TRBV5-1	.	TRBJ2-1	CASSLAQRGESYNEQFF	TGCGCCAGCAGCTTGGCCCAGCGGGGCGAGTCCTACAATGAGCAGTTCTTC